A selection of T cell receptor beta chains follows, all from one sample in a study of cytotoxic CD8 clonotypes in ibrutinib-treated CLL. Clones were sequenced by immunoSEQ multiplex PCR, and TCRdb holds only the in-frame ones, with some missing. The table includes roughly 250,000 clones, roughly 70% detected once. The sequencing here drew on PBMCs, taken after 24 months of ibrutinib treatment. These receptors were taken from a human donor with chronic lymphocytic leukemia. Each CDR3 is given with its conserved first and last residue. The order of the fields is CDR3 DNA, CDR3 protein, J gene, D gene, clone size, V gene, CDR3 length. D genes are given only for firm matches. The listing skips clone size in some rows; elsewhere it reads once, few, many or a size class.

DNA: TGTGCCAGCAGTCTAGCCGGGACTAGGGACTACGAGCAGTACTTC
CDR3: CASSLAGTRDYEQYF
J: TRBJ2-7
D: TRBD2
size: once
V: TRBV11-2
length: 15

DNA: TGCAGTGCTCCCATCTACTACGAGCAGTACTTC
CDR3: CSAPIYYEQYF
J: TRBJ2-7
D: -
size: -
V: TRBV20-1
length: 11

DNA: TGTGCCAGTAGTATAAACATCGGAGGGGGTGTCACTGAAGCTTTCTTT
CDR3: CASSINIGGGVTEAFF
J: TRBJ1-1
D: -
size: -
V: TRBV19
length: 16

DNA: TGTGCCACCTCCGGGACCTATGTAAACTATGGCTACACCTTC
CDR3: CATSGTYVNYGYTF
J: TRBJ1-2
D: -
size: -
V: TRBV25-1
length: 14

DNA: TGTGCCAGCAGCTTTAGCGGGAGTAACAATGAGCAGTTCTTC
CDR3: CASSFSGSNNEQFF
J: TRBJ2-1
D: TRBD2
size: -
V: TRBV7-2
length: 14

DNA: TGTGCCAGCAGTGACAACTATGGCTACACCTTC
CDR3: CASSDNYGYTF
J: TRBJ1-2
D: -
size: few
V: TRBV2
length: 11

DNA: TGTGCCAGCAGCCTATTTAGGATCCTTACCGGGAGGGCCAGCACAGATACGCAGTATTTT
CDR3: CASSLFRILTGRASTDTQYF
J: TRBJ2-3
D: TRBD2
size: -
V: TRBV4-2
length: 20

DNA: TGTGCCAGCAGCTTAGTTGCGGAACCTCAGCCCCAGCATTTT
CDR3: CASSLVAEPQPQHF
J: TRBJ1-5
D: -
size: -
V: TRBV7-8
length: 14

DNA: TGTGCCAGCAGCCCCGGAGGGTACACAGATACGCAGTATTTT
CDR3: CASSPGGYTDTQYF
J: TRBJ2-3
D: -
size: few
V: TRBV2
length: 14

DNA: TGTGCCAGCAGCGTTGGACTAGCGGGAACGAACACCGGGGAGCTGTTTTTT
CDR3: CASSVGLAGTNTGELFF
J: TRBJ2-2
D: TRBD2
size: -
V: TRBV9
length: 17

DNA: TGTGCCAGCAGCTTATTGGGACTAGCGGGAGACGAGCAGTACTTC
CDR3: CASSLLGLAGDEQYF
J: TRBJ2-7
D: TRBD2
size: -
V: TRBV11-2
length: 15

DNA: TGTGCCAGCAGCTTAGATGGCAGCTCCTACGAGCAGTACTTC
CDR3: CASSLDGSSYEQYF
J: TRBJ2-7
D: -
size: -
V: TRBV7-9
length: 14

DNA: TGCGCCAGCAGCCATGCGCCGGGACAGGGATCCGGCGAGCAGTACTTC
CDR3: CASSHAPGQGSGEQYF
J: TRBJ2-7
D: TRBD1
size: -
V: TRBV4-3
length: 16

DNA: TGTGCCAGTAACGACCCATCAGCGAACACCGGGGAGCTGTTTTTT
CDR3: CASNDPSANTGELFF
J: TRBJ2-2
D: -
size: -
V: TRBV9
length: 15

DNA: TGTGCCAGCAGTTTTATCTCGGGACAGGGGCCCTACGAGCAGTACTTC
CDR3: CASSFISGQGPYEQYF
J: TRBJ2-7
D: TRBD1
size: -
V: TRBV6-5
length: 16

DNA: TGTGCCAGCAGCCGCGTCGAGGGGTCCAAAAACATTCAGTACTTC
CDR3: CASSRVEGSKNIQYF
J: TRBJ2-4
D: -
size: -
V: TRBV7-2
length: 15